Below, 30 T cell receptor beta chains from the same sample are listed, as sequenced in a study of blood T cell repertoires in COVID-19. Sequenced by immunoSEQ multiplex PCR; TCRdb stores in-frame clones only, minus some. The table shows about 250,000 clones, with about nine tenths occurring only once. The specimen was peripheral blood. These receptors were taken from a woman aged 60-70 years who had recovered from COVID-19.

In this sample, this clone turned up a few times. The chain recombines TRBV5-4 with TRBJ2-3, with D perhaps TRBD1 (7 bases). CDR1 and CDR2 from the germline V gene are SGHNT and YYREEE (reference sequence). This CDR3 region has 15 residues. The ends were cut back, 4 bases at V and 6 bases at J, with 18 bases in the middle. CDR3: CASSTRTGGGDTQYF. Written as DNA, the CDR3 is TGTGCCAGCAGCACCAGGACAGGAGGGGGGGATACGCAGTATTTT.

The CDR3 reads CASSYSGEESPLHF. The CDR3 nucleotides are TGTGCCAGCAGTTACTCAGGGGAGGAGTCACCCCTCCACTTT. The chain joins TRBV6-5 to TRBJ1-6; the D gene is possibly TRBD1 (5 bases). V gave up 0 bases and J gave up 10 bases, with 10 bases separating them. The CDR3 consists of 14 residues. Per germline, CDR1 MNHEY and CDR2 SVGAGI.

The chain couples TRBV7-9 to TRBJ2-2, with 9 nucleotides matching TRBD1. This CDR3 contains 14 residues. Germline V gene sequence: CDR1 SEHNR, CDR2 FQNEAQ (reference sequence). Losses at the gene ends were 8 bases for V and 4 bases for J; bases not matched to a gene: 5. The CDR3 sequence: CASRDRATTGELFF. CDR3 nucleotides: TGTGCCAGCCGGGACAGGGCGACCACCGGGGAGCTGTTTTTT.

V usage is TRBV10-3 and J usage is TRBJ2-1; no reliable D call. Trimming took off 3 bases at V and 5 bases at J, with 8 bases between the two ends. This CDR3 contains 13 residues. Germline CDR1 ENHRY, CDR2 SYGVKD. For the CDR3, the DNA is TGTGCCATCAGTGAATTACAGAACAATGAGCAGTTCTTC. This encodes CAISELQNNEQFF.

This clone was seen a few times. The chain links TRBV5-1 to TRBJ1-1, with unresolved D. V shed 6 bases and J shed 11 bases, with 20 bases lying between them. CDR1 and CDR2 from the germline V gene are SGHRS and YFSETQ. The CDR3 length is 13 residues. For the CDR3, the DNA is TGCGCCAGCACCGACCCCCGGCGGGAGGTCGCTTTCTTT. Translating gives CASTDPRREVAFF. The full variable domain, rest sourced from reference TRBV5-1 and TRBJ1-1, is KAGVTQTPRYLIKTRGQQVTLSCSPISGHRSVSWYQQTPGQGLQFLFEYFSETQRNKGNFPGRFSGRQFSNSRSEMNVSTLELGDSALYLCASTDPRREVAFFGQGTRLTVV.

CDR3 sequence (DNA): TGCGCCAGCAGCCGGGGACTAGCTGGCGAGCAGTTCTTC. Translated: CASSRGLAGEQFF. The genes are TRBV4-3 and TRBJ2-1, with TRBD2 matching over 9 bases. CDR3 length: 13 residues. CDR1 and CDR2 (germline): LGHNA, YSLEER. Unmatched junction bases numbered 5, after V lost 4 bases and J lost 10 bases.

The V gene is TRBV5-4, the J gene TRBJ2-5; TRBD2 matches 10 bases. Unmatched junction bases numbered 11, after V lost 4 bases and J lost 5 bases. The CDR3 loop spans 16 amino acids. From germline, CDR1 is SGHNT and CDR2 YYREEE (reference sequence). CDR3 residues: CASSGSGGAISETQYF. For the CDR3, the DNA is TGTGCCAGCAGCGGGAGCGGGGGGGCCATAAGTGAGACCCAGTACTTC.

The chain has TRBV9 and TRBJ1-2, with D uncertain. Between the trimmed V and J ends, which lost 4 bases and 3 bases, there was a span of 4 bases. Per the germline V gene, CDR1 is SGDLS and CDR2 is YYNGEE. CDR3 size: 11 residues. For the CDR3, the DNA is TGTGCCAGCAGCCTTTACTATGGCTACACCTTC. Its translation is CASSLYYGYTF.

This clone turned up a few times. The J gene is TRBJ1-5, the V gene TRBV4-1, with D tentatively TRBD1 (5 bases). CDR3 length: 15 amino acids. CDR1 and CDR2 from the germline V gene are MGHRA and YSYEKL. The V gene lost 7 bases and the J gene lost 9 bases, with 22 bases spanning the gap. Here the CDR3 reads CASTFRQFILTPQHF. The CDR3 DNA sequence: TGCGCCAGCACCTTCAGACAGTTTATTTTAACGCCCCAGCATTTT.

A remark on this clone: At one end the junction does not follow the germline gene, possibly because of a read error. This chain uses TRBV18 with TRBJ1-5; tentatively, D is TRBD1 (5 bases). The length of the CDR3 is 16 residues. Germline assignment: CDR1 KGHSH and CDR2 LQKENI. The CDR3 region has the DNA TGTGCCAGCACACCAGGTGGGGGGAAAAGCAATCAGCCCCAGCATTTT. This codes for CASTPGGGKSNQPQHF.

The V call is TRBV4-1, the J call TRBJ2-3; possible D gene TRBD2, 6 bases. V lost 4 bases and J lost 3, with 20 bases in between. The CDR3 has 17 amino acids. Per germline, CDR1 MGHRA and CDR2 YSYEKL. CDR3 in DNA: TGCGCCAGCAGCCTAAACCGGGGCGGGGTCAATACAGATACGCAGTATTTT. Translation: CASSLNRGGVNTDTQYF.

In its sample, this clone was seen once. V gene TRBV18 combines with J gene TRBJ2-2; D may be TRBD1 (5 bases). Germline assignment: CDR1 KGHSH and CDR2 LQKENI. This CDR3 contains 16 residues. Trimming took off 2 bases at V and 3 bases at J, with 13 bases between the two ends. CDR3 residues: CASSPWGRTDTGELFF. In nucleotides, the CDR3 is TGTGCCAGCTCACCATGGGGCAGGACCGACACCGGGGAGCTGTTTTTT. The full variable domain, rest sourced from reference TRBV18 and TRBJ2-2, is NAGVMQNPRHLVRRRGQEARLRCSPMKGHSHVYWYRQLPEEGLKFMVYLQKENIIDESGMPKERFSAEFPKEGPSILRIQQVVRGDSAAYFCASSPWGRTDTGELFFGEGSRLTVL.

The J gene is TRBJ1-6, the V gene TRBV13; 11 nucleotides match TRBD1. With 5 bases clipped from V and 10 bases from J, the junction kept 7 bases outside the gene matches. The CDR3 has 15 residues. The germline gives CDR1 PRHDT, CDR2 FYEKMQ (reference sequence). CDR3 sequence (DNA): TGTGCCAGCAGCCGATCGGACAGGGGGCGATCACCCCTCCACTTT. Translated, it gives CASSRSDRGRSPLHF.

The chain uses TRBV28 and TRBJ1-2, with TRBD1 matching over 8 bases. The V gene end was trimmed by 5 bases and the J gene end by 6 bases; junction bases not matched to a gene: 14. The germline V gene has CDR1 MDHEN and CDR2 SYDVKM. The CDR3 totals 16 residues. Written as DNA, the CDR3 is TGTGCCAGCAGTCCCCCTTTCCAGGGGGCGTCGGATGGCTACACCTTC. As protein: CASSPPFQGASDGYTF.

CDR3 in DNA: TGTGCCAGCAGCTTGGGCCTAACCAATCAGCCCCAGCATTTT. As protein: CASSLGLTNQPQHF. The chain uses TRBV13 and TRBJ1-5; D uncertain. Germline V lookup: CDR1 PRHDT, CDR2 FYEKMQ (reference sequence). This CDR3 has 14 amino acids. Trimming stripped 3 bases from V and 3 bases from J, with 9 bases between.

This clone was seen more than once but under ten times. This chain connects TRBV6-1 to TRBJ1-1; D unresolved. The CDR3 contains 15 residues. The V and J ends lost 3 bases and 1 base respectively, with 12 bases between them. Per germline, CDR1 MNHNS and CDR2 SASEGT. The CDR3 bases are TGTGCCAGCAGTGACGGTGCTCCAGGGAACACTGAAGCTTTCTTT. It encodes CASSDGAPGNTEAFF.

In this sample, this clone turned up a few times. The V gene is TRBV18, the J gene TRBJ2-1, with D maybe TRBD1 (6 bases). Germline CDR1 is KGHSH and CDR2 is LQKENI. V lost 2 bases, J lost 5 bases, and 13 bases lay in between. The CDR3 sequence is 15 residues long. The CDR3 bases are TGTGCCAGCTCACCAATCGTCACAGGGAACAATGAGCAGTTCTTC. Protein: CASSPIVTGNNEQFF.

The chain employs TRBV28 and TRBJ2-2; TRBD2 is a possible D gene (6 bases). V lost 6 bases and J 3 bases, leaving 14 bases between the germline ends. Looked up from germline, CDR1 is MDHEN and CDR2 is SYDVKM. This CDR3 is built from 15 residues. In nucleotides, the CDR3 is TGTGCCAGCAGACAAACCGGGACTTACACCGGGGAGCTGTTTTTT. It specifies CASRQTGTYTGELFF.

The chain links TRBV7-2 to TRBJ1-1; D not certain. Trimming cost V 0 bases and J 5 bases, with 10 bases left between them. The CDR3 consists of 14 residues. From germline, CDR1 is SGHTA and CDR2 FQGNSA. Written as DNA, the CDR3 is TGTGCCAGCAGCTTAGCCCGCGAGAGGACTGAAGCTTTCTTT. Amino acids: CASSLARERTEAFF.

Only one count was recorded for this clone. The rearrangement links TRBV11-2 to TRBJ1-2; tentatively, D is TRBD1 (6 bases). V was clipped by 5 bases and J by 8 bases, with 12 bases between them. CDR1 is SGHAT and CDR2 is FQNNGV in the germline V gene. The length of the CDR3 is 12 residues. CDR3 sequence: CASSPGRGGYTF. In DNA form, the CDR3 reads TGTGCCAGCAGCCCCGGAAGGGGGGGCTACACCTTC. The full variable domain, with the rest looked up from reference TRBV11-2 and TRBJ1-2, is EAGVAQSPRYKIIEKRQSVAFWCNPISGHATLYWYQQILGQGPKLLIQFQNNGVVDDSQLPKDRFSAERLKGVDSTLKIQPAKLEDSAVYLCASSPGRGGYTFGSGTRLTVV.

The J gene is TRBJ2-7, the V gene TRBV6-5; possibly TRBD1 for D (6 bases). The V gene lost 6 bases and the J gene lost 5 bases, with 17 bases spanning the gap. The CDR3 is 14 residues long. CDR1 is MNHEY and CDR2 is SVGAGI in the germline V gene. DNA for the CDR3: TGTGCCAGCAGCCTAAGGATAGGGGGTCACGAGCAGTACTTC. It codes for CASSLRIGGHEQYF.

CDR3 amino acids: CASSLFMGPNTEAFF. CDR3 DNA: TGTGCCAGCAGTTTATTTATGGGGCCGAACACTGAAGCTTTCTTT. This chain connects TRBV28 to TRBJ1-1; TRBD1 might be the D (5 bases). This CDR3 spans 15 amino acids. Looked up from germline, CDR1 is MDHEN and CDR2 is SYDVKM. V lost 1 base and J lost 1, with 10 bases in between.

This chain's CDR3 is CAIRPETGGYGYTF. CDR3 coding DNA: TGTGCCATCAGGCCGGAGACAGGGGGCTATGGCTACACCTTC. The chain has TRBV10-3 and TRBJ1-2, with TRBD1 matching over 9 bases. The CDR3 has 14 residues. V lost 6 bases, J lost 4 bases, and 6 bases stayed unmatched. Germline V lookup: CDR1 ENHRY, CDR2 SYGVKD.

V gene TRBV6-1 combines with J gene TRBJ2-3, with 8 bases that match TRBD1. The V segment lost 6 bases and the J segment 2 bases; nucleotides outside the gene matches: 10. Germline assignment: CDR1 MNHNS and CDR2 SASEGT. The CDR3 loop spans 16 amino acids. CDR3 nucleotide sequence: TGTGCCAGCAGAGAACGGGACAGGCTCTTCACAGATACGCAGTATTTT. This gives the protein CASRERDRLFTDTQYF.

The table lists this clone with a few counts. The V gene is TRBV9, the J gene TRBJ2-3; D is possibly TRBD2 (6 bases). Trimming stripped 3 bases from V and 1 base from J, with 18 bases between. The CDR3 is made up of 17 amino acids. The V gene's germline CDR1 is SGDLS and CDR2 YYNGEE. In nucleotides, the CDR3 is TGTGCCAGCAGCGCAGCGGGTCGGTACCGTGGCACAGATACGCAGTATTTT. As protein: CASSAAGRYRGTDTQYF.

This rearrangement joins TRBV7-6 to TRBJ2-7; D gene unclear. V was clipped by 4 bases and J by 7 bases, with 14 bases between them. Germline V gene sequence: CDR1 SGHVS, CDR2 FNYEAQ. CDR3 length: 13 amino acids. The CDR3 nucleotides read TGTGCCAGCAGCTCTTCCCCGGGTCGGGAGCAGTACTTC. Amino acids: CASSSSPGREQYF.

Comments on this clone: Being one base from a much bigger clone, this may be a read error. Other DNA sequences from this sample encode an identical CDR3 as well. The V gene is TRBV28, the J gene TRBJ1-5; D gene uncertain. The CDR3 contains 11 residues. CDR1 MDHEN and CDR2 SYDVKM come from the germline V gene. V lost 5 bases to trimming and J lost 4 bases, with 3 bases between them. CDR3 loop: CASSLNQPQHF. In nucleotides, the CDR3 is TGTGCCAGCAGTCTAAATCAGCCCCAGCATTTT.

The chain has TRBV19 and TRBJ1-1; TRBD1 aligns across 9 bases. The CDR3 has 17 amino acids. V was pared by 4 bases and J by 1 base, with 10 bases of the junction left unmatched. Germline V gene data show CDR1 as LNHDA and CDR2 as SQIVND (reference sequence). Here the CDR3 DNA reads TGTGCCAGTAGTACCCGTCTACCGGGACAGGGGAACACTGAAGCTTTCTTT. Encoded protein: CASSTRLPGQGNTEAFF.

V usage is TRBV20-1 and J usage is TRBJ2-1, with TRBD2 identical over 10 bases. CDR1 is DFQATT and CDR2 is SNEGSKA in the germline V gene (reference sequence). CDR3 length: 15 residues. V lost 3 bases, J lost 10 bases, and 12 bases stayed unmatched. The CDR3 coding sequence is TGCAGTGCTAGTAGGCTAGCGGGGGCCCTTGGGGAGCAGTTCTTC. It encodes CSASRLAGALGEQFF.

The DNA for the CDR3 is TGTGCCAGCAGTTCTACCGGGACTAGCGGGGTCTACGAGCAGTACTTC. Its protein is CASSSTGTSGVYEQYF. The chain combines TRBV28 with TRBJ2-7; 13 bases map to TRBD2. CDR1 and CDR2 from the germline V gene are MDHEN and SYDVKM. The CDR3 sequence is 16 residues long. Unmatched junction bases numbered 6, after V lost 4 bases and J lost 3 bases.